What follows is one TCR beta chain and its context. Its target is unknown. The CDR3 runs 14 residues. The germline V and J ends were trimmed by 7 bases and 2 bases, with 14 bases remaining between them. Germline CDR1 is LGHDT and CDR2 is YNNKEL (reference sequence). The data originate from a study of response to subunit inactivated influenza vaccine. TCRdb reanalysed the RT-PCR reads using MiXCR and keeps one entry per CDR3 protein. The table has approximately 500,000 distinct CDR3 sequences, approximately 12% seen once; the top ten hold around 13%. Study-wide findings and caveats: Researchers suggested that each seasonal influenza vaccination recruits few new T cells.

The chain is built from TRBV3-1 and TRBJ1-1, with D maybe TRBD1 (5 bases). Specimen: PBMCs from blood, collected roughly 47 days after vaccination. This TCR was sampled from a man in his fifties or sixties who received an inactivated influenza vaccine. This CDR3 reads CASTYRGGNTEAFF. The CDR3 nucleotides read TGTGCCAGCACATATCGGGGGGGAAACACTGAAGCTTTCTTT.